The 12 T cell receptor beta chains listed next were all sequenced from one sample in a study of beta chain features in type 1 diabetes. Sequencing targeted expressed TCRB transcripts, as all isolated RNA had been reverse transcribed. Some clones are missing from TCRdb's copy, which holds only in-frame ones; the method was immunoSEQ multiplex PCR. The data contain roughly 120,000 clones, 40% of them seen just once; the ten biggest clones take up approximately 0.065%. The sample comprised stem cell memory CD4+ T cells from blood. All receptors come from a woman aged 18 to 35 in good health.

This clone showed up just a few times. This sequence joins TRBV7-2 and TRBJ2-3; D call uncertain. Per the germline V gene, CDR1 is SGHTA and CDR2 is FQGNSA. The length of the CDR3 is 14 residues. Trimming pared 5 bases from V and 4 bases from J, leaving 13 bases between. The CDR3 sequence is CASSSLVLSDTQYF. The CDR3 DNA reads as TGTGCCAGCAGCAGCCTAGTCCTGTCAGATACGCAGTATTTT.

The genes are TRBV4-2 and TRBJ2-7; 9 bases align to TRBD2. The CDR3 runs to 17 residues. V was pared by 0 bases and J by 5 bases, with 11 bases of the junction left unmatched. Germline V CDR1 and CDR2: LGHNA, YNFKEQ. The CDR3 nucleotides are TGTGCCAGCAGCCAAGACTATAATAGCGGGAGAGACGACGAGCAGTACTTC. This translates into CASSQDYNSGRDDEQYF.

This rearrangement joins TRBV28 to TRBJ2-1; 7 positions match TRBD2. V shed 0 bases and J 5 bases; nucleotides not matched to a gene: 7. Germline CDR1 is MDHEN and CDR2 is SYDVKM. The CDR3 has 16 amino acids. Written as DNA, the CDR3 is TGTGCCAGCAGTTTATGGGCTAGCGGCACTAACAATGAGCAGTTCTTC. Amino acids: CASSLWASGTNNEQFF.

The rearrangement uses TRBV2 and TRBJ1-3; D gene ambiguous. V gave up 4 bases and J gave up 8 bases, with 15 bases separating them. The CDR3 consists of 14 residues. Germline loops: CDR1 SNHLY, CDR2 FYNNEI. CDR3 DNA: TGTGCCAGCAGTGTACGGCAAAGTCGGGACACCATATATTTT. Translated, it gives CASSVRQSRDTIYF.

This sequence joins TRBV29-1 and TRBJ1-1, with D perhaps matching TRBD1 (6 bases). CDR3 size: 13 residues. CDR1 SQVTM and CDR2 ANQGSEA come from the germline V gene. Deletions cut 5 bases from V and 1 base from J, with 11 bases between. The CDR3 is CSVFGQPNTEAFF. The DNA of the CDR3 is TGCAGCGTTTTCGGACAGCCGAACACTGAAGCTTTCTTT.

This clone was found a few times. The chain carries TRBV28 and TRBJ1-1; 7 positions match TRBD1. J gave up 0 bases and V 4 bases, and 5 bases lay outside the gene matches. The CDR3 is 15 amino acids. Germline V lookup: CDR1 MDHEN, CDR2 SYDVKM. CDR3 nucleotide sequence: TGTGCCAGCAGTTCCCCCGGGACAGTGAACACTGAAGCTTTCTTT. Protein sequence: CASSSPGTVNTEAFF.

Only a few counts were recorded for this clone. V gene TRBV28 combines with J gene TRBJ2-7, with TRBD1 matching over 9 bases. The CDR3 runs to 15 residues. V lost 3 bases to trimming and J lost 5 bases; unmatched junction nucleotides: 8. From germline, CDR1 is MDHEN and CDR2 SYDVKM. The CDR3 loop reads CASSFGDRVSDEQYF. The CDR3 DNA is TGTGCCAGCAGTTTTGGGGACAGGGTATCCGACGAGCAGTACTTC.

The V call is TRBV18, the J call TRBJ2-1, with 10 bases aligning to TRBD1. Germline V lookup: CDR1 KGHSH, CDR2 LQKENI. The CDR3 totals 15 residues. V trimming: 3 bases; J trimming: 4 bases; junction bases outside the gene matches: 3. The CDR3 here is CASSPPGQGYNEQFF. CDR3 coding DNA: TGTGCCAGCTCACCTCCGGGACAGGGGTACAATGAGCAGTTCTTC.

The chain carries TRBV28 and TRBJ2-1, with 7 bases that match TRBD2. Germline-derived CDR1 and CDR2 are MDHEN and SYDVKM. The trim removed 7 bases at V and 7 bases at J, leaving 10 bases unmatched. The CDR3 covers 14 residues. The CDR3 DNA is TGTGCCAGCAACCCAGCGGGATCAAGGAATGAGCAGTTCTTC. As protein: CASNPAGSRNEQFF.

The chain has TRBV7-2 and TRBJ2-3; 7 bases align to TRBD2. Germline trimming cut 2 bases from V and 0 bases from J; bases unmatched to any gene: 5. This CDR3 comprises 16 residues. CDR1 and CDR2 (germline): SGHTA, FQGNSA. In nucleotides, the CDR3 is TGTGCCAGCAGCTTAAGCCTAGCGGCTAGCACAGATACGCAGTATTTT. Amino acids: CASSLSLAASTDTQYF.

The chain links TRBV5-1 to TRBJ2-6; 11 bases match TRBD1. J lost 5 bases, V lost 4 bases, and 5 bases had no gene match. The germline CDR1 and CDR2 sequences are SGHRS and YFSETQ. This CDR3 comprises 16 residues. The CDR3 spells CASSTGQGVRANVLTF. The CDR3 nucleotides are TGCGCCAGCAGCACGGGACAGGGGGTTCGGGCCAACGTCCTGACTTTC.

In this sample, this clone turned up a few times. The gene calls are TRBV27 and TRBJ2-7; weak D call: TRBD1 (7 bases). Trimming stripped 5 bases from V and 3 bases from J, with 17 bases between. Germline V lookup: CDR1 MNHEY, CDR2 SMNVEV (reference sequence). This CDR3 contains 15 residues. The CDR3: CASSPLTGRSYEQYF. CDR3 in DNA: TGTGCCAGCAGTCCGCTGACAGGGAGGAGCTACGAGCAGTACTTC.